These 10 T cell receptor beta chains came from one sample sequenced in a study of cytomegalovirus exposure and HLA in healthy donors. A multiplex PCR was run with 60 Vbeta primers and 13 Jbeta primers. Using immunoSEQ multiplex PCR, the repertoire was profiled, and TCRdb retains in-frame clones only, with some absent. Here the sample spans 150,000 to 200,000 clones, roughly 87% being singletons. The sequencing input was PBMCs. The receptors here all came from a man between 50 and 59 years old in good health and CMV-seropositive.

This clone has a handful of counts. The rearrangement joins TRBV5-8 to TRBJ1-1; weak D call: TRBD1 (6 bases). Per the germline V gene, CDR1 is SGHTS and CDR2 is YDEGEE. The length of the CDR3 is 17 residues. V shed 2 bases and J shed 4 bases, with 21 bases lying between them. This CDR3 reads CASSLVGAIREGTEAFF. The CDR3 nucleotides read TGTGCCAGCAGCTTAGTGGGGGCGATACGGGAGGGCACTGAAGCTTTCTTT.

This sequence joins TRBV30 and TRBJ2-5; D uncertain. Trimming removed 3 bases at V and 1 base at J, with 12 bases between. In germline, CDR1 is GTSNPN, CDR2 SVGIG (reference sequence). The CDR3 runs to 14 residues. The CDR3 DNA sequence: TGTGCCTGGAGGCATCAACAGAGCCAAGAGACCCAGTACTTC. Protein: CAWRHQQSQETQYF.

This chain connects TRBV2 to TRBJ1-6; no clear D gene. Trimming stripped 6 bases from V and 3 bases from J, with 12 bases between. CDR1 SNHLY and CDR2 FYNNEI come from the germline V gene. The length of the CDR3 is 15 residues. Here the CDR3 reads CASSNEGFYNSPLHF. For the CDR3, the DNA is TGTGCCAGCAGCAACGAGGGATTCTATAATTCACCCCTCCACTTT.

This chain joins TRBV2 and TRBJ1-6; no firm D call. The length of the CDR3 is 13 residues. Trimming left V 3 bases short and J 10 bases short, with 10 bases between. Per germline, CDR1 SNHLY and CDR2 FYNNEI. CDR3 sequence reads: CASSDQEESPLHF. The CDR3 region has the DNA TGTGCCAGCAGTGACCAGGAGGAGTCACCCCTCCACTTT.

The rearrangement links TRBV5-6 to TRBJ2-1, with a weak D call TRBD2 (5 bases). The V gene's germline CDR1 is SGHDT and CDR2 YYEEEE. The CDR3 consists of 16 residues. V dropped 0 bases and J dropped 3 bases, with 13 bases sitting between them. CDR3 loop: CASSLVFRTDYNEQFF. The CDR3 DNA reads as TGTGCCAGCAGCTTGGTCTTCAGGACTGACTACAATGAGCAGTTCTTC.

The chain carries TRBV30 and TRBJ1-2, with 7 bases fitting TRBD1. This CDR3 is built from 11 residues. The ends lost 1 base at V and 8 bases at J; junction bases unmatched: 1. Germline V CDR1 and CDR2: GTSNPN, SVGIG (reference sequence). The CDR3 sequence: CAWSEGGGYTF. The CDR3 DNA reads TGTGCCTGGAGTGAAGGGGGCGGCTACACCTTC. The full variable domain, in which reference TRBV30 and TRBJ1-2 provide the parts outside the CDR3, is SQTIHQWPATLVQPVGSPLSLECTVEGTSNPNLYWYRQAAGRGLQLLFYSVGIGQISSEVPQNLSASRPQDRQFILSSKKLLLSDSGFYLCAWSEGGGYTFGSGTRLTVV.

V gene TRBV5-4 combines with J gene TRBJ2-7; 9 bases map to TRBD2. Unmatched junction bases numbered 11, after V lost 1 base and J lost 6 bases. CDR3 length: 16 residues. Germline CDR1 and CDR2: SGHNT and YYREEE (reference sequence). The CDR3 DNA follows: TGTGCCAGCAGCTTGCGAGGGGGCGGGAGGGCCACCGAGCAGTACTTC. Amino acid sequence: CASSLRGGGRATEQYF.

This clone was seen more than once but under ten times. The rearrangement joins TRBV6-5 to TRBJ2-6; 7 nucleotides line up with TRBD2. Trimming at V came to 5 bases and at J to 1 base, leaving 2 bases not matched to a gene. The CDR3 is 15 amino acids. CDR1 is MNHEY, CDR2 SVGAGI, per germline. The CDR3 here is CASSVSGSGANVLTF. Written as DNA, the CDR3 is TGTGCCAGCAGTGTTAGCGGGTCTGGGGCCAACGTCCTGACTTTC.

The chain links TRBV7-2 to TRBJ2-1; 10 bases match TRBD2. The CDR3 runs to 17 residues. The germline gives CDR1 SGHTA, CDR2 FQGNSA. Trimming took 3 bases from V and 2 from J; bases not matched to a gene: 7. The CDR3 DNA sequence: TGTGCCAGCAGCTTCGAGCTACTAGCGGGGCCCTACAATGAGCAGTTCTTC. It is translated as CASSFELLAGPYNEQFF.

The chain's CDR3 is CASSPLDSSEQYF. DNA for the CDR3: TGTGCCAGCTCACCCTTGGACAGCAGCGAGCAGTACTTC. The chain is built from TRBV18 and TRBJ2-7, with D perhaps TRBD1 (6 bases). Trimming took off 3 bases at V and 6 bases at J, with 12 bases between the two ends. CDR3 length: 13 residues. Germline CDR1 and CDR2: KGHSH and LQKENI.